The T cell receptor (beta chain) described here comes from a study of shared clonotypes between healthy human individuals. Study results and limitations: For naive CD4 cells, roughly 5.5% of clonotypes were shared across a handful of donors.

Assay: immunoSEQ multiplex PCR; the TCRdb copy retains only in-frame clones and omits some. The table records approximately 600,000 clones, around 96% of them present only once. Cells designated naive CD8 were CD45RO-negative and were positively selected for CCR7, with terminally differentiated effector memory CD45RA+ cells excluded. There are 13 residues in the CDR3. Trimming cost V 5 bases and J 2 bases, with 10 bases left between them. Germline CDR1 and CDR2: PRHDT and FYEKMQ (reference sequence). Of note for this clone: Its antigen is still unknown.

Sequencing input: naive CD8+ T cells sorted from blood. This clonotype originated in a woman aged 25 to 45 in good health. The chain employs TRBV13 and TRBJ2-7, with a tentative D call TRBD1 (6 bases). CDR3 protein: CASSPAGAYEQYF. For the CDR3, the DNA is TGTGCCAGCAGCCCCGCAGGGGCCTACGAGCAGTACTTC.